Sequencing of this T cell receptor beta chain was carried out in a study of blood T cell repertoires in COVID-19. Study overall: COVID-19 samples, acute and convalescent, were from the United States, Italy and Spain. In each case, the material was cDNA or gDNA derived from T cells, B-cell-depleted T cells, or PBMCs.

As processed by the authors: How many nucleated cells were present was estimated from reference gene primer amplification. The repertoire was sequenced with immunoSEQ multiplex PCR; TCRdb's copy has only in-frame clones and lacks some. The V and J calls and the clone size are those of that table, but D and trimming were determined from the DNA. The sample lists 81,000 or so clones; around 92% were seen once. Germline CDR1 is SGHDT and CDR2 is YYEEEE. The V and J ends lost 4 bases and 2 bases respectively, with 12 bases between them. The CDR3 covers 14 residues. The origin of this receptor is a woman aged 60 to 75 with active COVID-19. Material for sequencing was peripheral blood. This chain uses TRBV5-6 with TRBJ1-2; TRBD1 is a possible D gene (5 bases). The CDR3 spells CASSTSRQNYGYTF. CDR3 coding DNA: TGTGCCAGCAGCACCTCCCGACAGAACTATGGCTACACCTTC.